The present T cell receptor (beta chain) was sequenced within a study of T cells in women clearing cervical HPV infection. On the study more broadly: Women with histologically confirmed HPV16-related CIN3 or worse, 2 with invasive cancer, served as cases.

Prevalent HPV16 infections were excluded; only incident single HPV16 infections included. Germline trimming cut 3 bases from V and 4 bases from J; bases unmatched to any gene: 1. This CDR3 contains 14 residues. Germline CDR1 reads SGHTA; CDR2 reads FQGNSA. Clones were read by immunoSEQ multiplex PCR, and TCRdb kept only the in-frame ones, dropping some. The sample yields approximately 39,000 clones, of which the top ten take up about 3.7%. Concerning this clone itself: The read finishes 3 residues shy of the CDR3 end, and the germline J gene is used to complete it.

The clonotype comes from a woman between 18 and 69 years old with a cervical HPV16 infection that either progressed to CIN3+ or cleared (not recorded which). The V call is TRBV7-2, the J call TRBJ2-2; 8 bases agree with TRBD2. The sample was blood buffy coat. This CDR3 is CASSFGLATGELFF. The CDR3 bases that were read are TGTGCCAGCAGCTTTGGACTAGCCACCGGGGAG.